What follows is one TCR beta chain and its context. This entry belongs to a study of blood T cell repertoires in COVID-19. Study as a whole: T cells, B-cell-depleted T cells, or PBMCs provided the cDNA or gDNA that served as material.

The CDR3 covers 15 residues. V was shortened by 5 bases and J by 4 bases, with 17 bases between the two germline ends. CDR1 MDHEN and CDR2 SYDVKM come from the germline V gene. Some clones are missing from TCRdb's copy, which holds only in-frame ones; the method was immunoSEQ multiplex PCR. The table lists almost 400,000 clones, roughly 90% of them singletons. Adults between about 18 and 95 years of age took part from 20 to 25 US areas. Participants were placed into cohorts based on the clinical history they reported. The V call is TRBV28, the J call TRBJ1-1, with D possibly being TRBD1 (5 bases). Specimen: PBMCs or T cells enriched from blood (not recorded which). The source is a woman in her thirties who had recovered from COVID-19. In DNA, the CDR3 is TGTGCCAGCAGTCCCATGACCGGGACTGGCACTGAAGCTTTCTTT. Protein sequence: CASSPMTGTGTEAFF.